This T cell receptor beta chain was obtained from a study of cytomegalovirus exposure and HLA in healthy donors. A multiplex PCR was run with 60 Vbeta primers and 13 Jbeta primers. Sequenced by immunoSEQ multiplex PCR; TCRdb stores in-frame clones only, minus some. In the table there are about 94,000 clones, 79% of which are singletons. The source material was PBMCs. The receptor was isolated from a woman aged 40 to 50 in good health and CMV-seronegative.

For the CDR3, the DNA is TGTGCCAGCAGCGTCGAAGCAGCGGTCAGTTCACCCCTCCACTTT. It is translated as CASSVEAAVSSPLHF. The chain joins TRBV9 to TRBJ1-6; D call uncertain. Germline V lookup: CDR1 SGDLS, CDR2 YYNGEE. CDR3 length equals 15 residues. V was cut by 2 bases and J by 9 bases, with 15 bases left in between.